These 27 T cell receptor beta chains were sequenced from one sample in a study of T cell repertoires in cytomegalovirus infection. A single record per CDR3 protein comes from TCRdb applying MiXCR to the reads. This repertoire shows about 150,000 distinct CDR3 sequences, 20% to 30% found once; its top ten account for 9.5% to 12%. Sequences were obtained from PBMCs. The origin of the receptors is a human donor in good health (CMV status not recorded). Some clones in this sample may be carry-over from other donors' samples.

This clonotype was seen a handful of times. This sequence joins TRBV18 and TRBJ2-1; the match to TRBD2 covers 13 bases. Germline lookup yields CDR1 KGHSH and CDR2 LQKENI. CDR3 length: 15 amino acids. V shed 8 bases and J 7 bases; nucleotides not matched to a gene: 8. CDR3 DNA sequence: TGTGCCAGCATACAGGGACTAGCGGGACTTAATGAGCAGTTCTTC. Protein: CASIQGLAGLNEQFF.

This clonotype occurred a few times. V gene TRBV7-9 combines with J gene TRBJ1-2, with 10 bases aligning to TRBD1. The CDR3 totals 18 residues. The J segment lost 0 bases and the V segment lost 5 bases, leaving 12 bases of the junction unmatched. Germline CDR1 SEHNR, CDR2 FQNEAQ (reference sequence). The CDR3 here is CASSTPTGTGATNYGYTF. The CDR3 coding sequence is TGTGCCAGCAGCACACCTACCGGGACAGGGGCGACTAACTATGGCTACACCTTC. Full variable domain (missing parts from reference TRBV7-9 and TRBJ1-2): DTGVSQNPRHKITKRGQNVTFRCDPISEHNRLYWYRQTLGQGPEFLTYFQNEAQLEKSRLLSDRFSAERPKGSFSTLEIQRTEQGDSAMYLCASSTPTGTGATNYGYTFGSGTRLTVV.

The sample holds many counts of this clonotype. This chain connects TRBV15 to TRBJ2-1; 9 positions agree with TRBD2. V shed 3 bases and J 0 bases; nucleotides not matched to a gene: 6. The CDR3 spans 17 residues. Germline CDR1 is LNHNV and CDR2 is YYDKDF (reference sequence). CDR3 sequence: CATSRGISGGSYNEQFF. The CDR3, as DNA: TGTGCCACCAGCAGGGGGATTAGCGGGGGCTCCTACAATGAGCAGTTCTTC.

This sequence joins TRBV27 and TRBJ2-5, with 11 positions matching TRBD1. The CDR3 consists of 14 residues. CDR1 is MNHEY and CDR2 is SMNVEV in the germline V gene (reference sequence). J was trimmed by 4 bases and V by 5 bases; bases with no gene match: 3. CDR3 nucleotides: TGTGCCAGCAGTGCCGGGACAGGGGGAGAGACCCAGTACTTC. The encoded protein is CASSAGTGGETQYF.

This chain uses TRBV7-2 with TRBJ2-1; D gene uncertain. V was cut by 3 bases and J by 7 bases, with 13 bases left in between. The CDR3 covers 14 residues. CDR1 SGHTA and CDR2 FQGNSA come from the germline V gene. CDR3 protein: CASSFGNLRNEQFF. In DNA form, the CDR3 reads TGTGCCAGCAGCTTTGGGAACCTTAGGAATGAGCAGTTCTTC.

This chain links TRBV7-2 with TRBJ1-1; no reliable D call. The CDR3 extends over 13 amino acids. CDR1 and CDR2 (germline): SGHTA, FQGNSA. The germline V and J ends were trimmed by 2 bases and 7 bases, with 11 bases remaining between them. CDR3 in DNA: TGTGCCAGCAGCTTACCCGGGTTCAGTGAAGCTTTCTTT. It encodes CASSLPGFSEAFF.

This clonotype was observed a handful of times. The V call is TRBV11-2, the J call TRBJ1-3, with D hard to call. Trimming took off 5 bases at V and 3 bases at J, with 8 bases between the two ends. This CDR3 comprises 13 residues. Germline assignment: CDR1 SGHAT and CDR2 FQNNGV. This CDR3 reads CASSDTIGNTIYF. CDR3 in DNA: TGTGCCAGCAGCGATACCATTGGAAACACCATATATTTT.

This clonotype was observed a handful of times. CDR3 amino acids: CASSSRTSVEEETQYF. The CDR3 coding sequence is TGTGCCAGCAGCAGCCGGACATCCGTCGAGGAAGAGACCCAGTACTTC. This chain connects TRBV5-4 to TRBJ2-5; D is possibly TRBD1 (5 bases). The CDR3 is made up of 16 amino acids. Trimming stripped 4 bases from V and 3 bases from J, with 19 bases between. Germline CDR1 and CDR2: SGHNT and YYREEE (reference sequence).

The sample holds a few counts of this clonotype. The rearrangement joins TRBV6-2 or TRBV6-3 to TRBJ2-1; D unresolved. Germline loops: CDR1 MNHEY, CDR2 SVGEGT. The germline V and J ends were trimmed by 6 bases and 12 bases, with 15 bases remaining between them. CDR3 length: 12 amino acids. The CDR3 bases are TGTGCCAGCAGCGCCCTATCAGGTGTGCAGTTCTTC. Amino acid sequence: CASSALSGVQFF.

This clonotype has ten or more counts. The chain employs TRBV7-2 and TRBJ1-2; D not certain. V lost 5 bases and J lost 4, with 14 bases in between. The CDR3 is 14 amino acids. Germline values: CDR1 SGHTA, CDR2 FQGNSA. CDR3 residues: CASSRTDGLYGYTF. DNA for the CDR3: TGTGCCAGCAGCCGGACGGACGGCCTCTATGGCTACACCTTC.

This clonotype was seen only a few times. The rearrangement joins TRBV29-1 to TRBJ1-3, with no clear D. Germline CDR1 SQVTM, CDR2 ANQGSEA. The CDR3 contains 11 residues. Trimming took off 5 bases at V and 4 bases at J, with 6 bases between the two ends. The CDR3 sequence: CSVQRGNTIYF. In DNA, the CDR3 is TGCAGCGTTCAGCGAGGAAACACCATATATTTT.

Note on this clonotype: Being one base from a much bigger clone, this may be a read error. A read error is likely, as this CDR3 ends without the conserved phenylalanine or tryptophan. This rearrangement joins TRBV7-6 to TRBJ2-3; TRBD2 might be the D (6 bases). The CDR3 extends over 13 amino acids. Trimming shortened V by 5 bases and J by 4 bases, and 10 bases separated the two germline ends. The V gene's germline CDR1 is SGHVS and CDR2 FNYEAQ. CDR3 nucleotide sequence: TGTGCCAGCAGCCCCCGACTAGCAGATACGCAGTATCTT. It is translated as CASSPRLADTQYL.

This chain connects TRBV29-1 to TRBJ1-2; a possible D gene is TRBD1 (6 bases). The germline V and J ends were trimmed by 7 bases and 2 bases, with 14 bases remaining between them. The CDR3 length is 13 residues. Germline V lookup: CDR1 SQVTM, CDR2 ANQGSEA. The CDR3: CSAVPRGNYGYTF. DNA of the CDR3: TGCAGCGCCGTCCCCAGGGGAAACTATGGCTACACCTTC.

This clonotype showed up many times. This rearrangement joins TRBV11-2 to TRBJ1-2; unclear D gene. Per the germline V gene, CDR1 is SGHAT and CDR2 is FQNNGV. The CDR3 runs to 15 residues. Between the trimmed V and J ends, which lost 1 base and 2 bases, there was a span of 11 bases. The CDR3 nucleotides are TGTGCCAGCAGCTTAGTCGCGGGAGGAAACTATGGCTACACCTTC. Translated, it gives CASSLVAGGNYGYTF.

This clonotype was counted at least ten times. The chain couples TRBV12-3 or TRBV12-4 to TRBJ1-5; possibly TRBD1 for D (5 bases). The CDR3 totals 16 residues. Trimming took 2 bases from V and 0 from J, leaving 11 bases between them. CDR3 protein: CASSLHPGNSNQPQHF. The CDR3 nucleotides are TGTGCCAGCAGTTTACATCCAGGGAATAGCAATCAGCCCCAGCATTTT.

This clonotype was seen more than once but under ten times. The rearrangement joins TRBV12-3 or TRBV12-4 to TRBJ1-2; 9 bases align to TRBD1. This CDR3 spans 13 amino acids. Trimming at V came to 5 bases and at J to 8 bases, leaving 6 bases not matched to a gene. CDR3 in DNA: TGTGCCAGCAGTCCCAGGACAGGGGAAGGCTACACCTTC. Its protein is CASSPRTGEGYTF.

Ten or more counts support this clonotype. V usage is TRBV7-2 and J usage is TRBJ2-5; D unclear. With 0 bases removed from V and 5 bases from J, the gap between germline ends came to 13 bases. CDR1 is SGHTA, CDR2 FQGNSA, per germline. This CDR3 spans 15 amino acids. The CDR3 sequence is CASSLAGPGMETQYF. In nucleotides, the CDR3 is TGTGCCAGCAGCTTAGCTGGTCCGGGCATGGAGACCCAGTACTTC.

This clonotype was picked up many times. The chain employs TRBV7-2 and TRBJ2-2; 11 positions agree with TRBD2. Germline V gene sequence: CDR1 SGHTA, CDR2 FQGNSA. The CDR3 runs 15 residues. Trimming at V came to 5 bases and at J to 6 bases, leaving 5 bases not matched to a gene. As DNA, the CDR3 is TGTGCCAGCAGCCCAGATAGCGGGAGGGCCGGGGAGCTGTTTTTT. Translating gives CASSPDSGRAGELFF.

The sample holds a few counts of this clonotype. This sequence joins TRBV4-3 and TRBJ2-1; 12 nucleotides match TRBD2. This CDR3 comprises 18 residues. V lost 0 bases and J lost 7; bases outside the gene matches: 10. Germline V gene data show CDR1 as LGHNA and CDR2 as YSLEER. The CDR3 nucleotides are TGCGCCAGCAGCCAAGAACTTCTGACTAGCGGGAGAAGAAATGAGCAGTTCTTC. It translates to CASSQELLTSGRRNEQFF.

This clonotype was observed at least ten times. The chain has TRBV7-8 and TRBJ2-7, with 8 positions matching TRBD2. The germline CDR1 and CDR2 sequences are SGHVS and FQNEAQ. V lost 5 bases to trimming and J lost 1 base; unmatched junction nucleotides: 10. CDR3 length: 16 residues. In nucleotides, the CDR3 is TGTGCCAGCAGCCGTACTAGCGGAGGCATATCCTACGAGCAGTACTTC. This encodes CASSRTSGGISYEQYF.

The V and J genes are TRBV5-1 and TRBJ2-1; no reliable D call. CDR1 and CDR2 (germline): SGHRS, YFSETQ. There are 11 residues in the CDR3. V gave up 4 bases and J gave up 14 bases, with 13 bases separating them. The DNA for the CDR3 is TGCGCCAGCAGCGCAGGACCTTTGGAGTTCTTC. It yields the protein CASSAGPLEFF.

At least ten counts were recorded for this clonotype. The chain carries TRBV4-3 and TRBJ1-5; 10 positions match TRBD1. The V gene's germline CDR1 is LGHNA and CDR2 YSLEER. The CDR3 is 14 amino acids. The V gene end was trimmed by 1 base and the J gene end by 6 bases; junction bases not matched to a gene: 0. The CDR3 loop reads CASSQGTGGQPQHF. The CDR3 DNA reads as TGCGCCAGCAGCCAAGGGACAGGGGGTCAGCCCCAGCATTTT.

There are many counts of this clonotype. The chain employs TRBV12-3 or TRBV12-4 and TRBJ1-5; TRBD1 aligns across 7 bases. The CDR3 is 15 amino acids. With 6 bases clipped from V and 1 base from J, the junction kept 6 bases outside the gene matches. CDR3 sequence (DNA): TGTGCCAGCAGACCCCAGGGGGTCAGCAATCAGCCCCAGCATTTT. This encodes CASRPQGVSNQPQHF.

This clonotype was picked up a small number of times. This chain joins TRBV14 and TRBJ2-3, with 11 bases lining up with TRBD2. There are 13 residues in the CDR3. Trimming removed 4 bases from V and 9 bases from J; junction bases left unmatched: 3. Germline CDR1 and CDR2: SGHDN and FVKESK. CDR3 nucleotide sequence: TGTGCCAGCAGCCCGGGACTAGCGGAAACGCAGTATTTT. As protein: CASSPGLAETQYF. The whole variable domain, remainder taken from reference TRBV14 and TRBJ2-3, is EAGVTQFPSHSVIEKGQTVTLRCDPISGHDNLYWYRRVMGKEIKFLLHFVKESKQDESGMPNNRFLAERTGGTYSTLKVQPAELEDSGVYFCASSPGLAETQYFGPGTRLTVL.

The chain employs TRBV2 and TRBJ2-1, with TRBD1 matching 9 bases. The V gene's germline CDR1 is SNHLY and CDR2 FYNNEI. The V gene end was trimmed by 9 bases and the J gene end by 8 bases; junction bases not matched to a gene: 11. The CDR3 extends over 14 amino acids. The DNA of the CDR3 is TGTGCCAGGGGGGGGACAGGGTCCGTCGATGAGCAGTTCTTC. This encodes CARGGTGSVDEQFF. The whole variable domain, remainder taken from reference TRBV2 and TRBJ2-1, is EPEVTQTPSHQVTQMGQEVILRCVPISNHLYFYWYRQILGQKVEFLVSFYNNEISEKSEIFDDQFSVERPDGSNFTLKIRSTKLEDSAMYFCARGGTGSVDEQFFGPGTRLTVL.

This chain uses TRBV11-2 with TRBJ1-2, with D possibly matching TRBD1 (6 bases). Germline V gene lookup returns CDR1 SGHAT and CDR2 FQNNGV. CDR3 size: 14 residues. The V and J ends lost 7 bases and 2 bases respectively, with 14 bases between them. The CDR3 spells CASTQGPGNYGYTF. The DNA for the CDR3 is TGTGCCAGCACTCAGGGGCCCGGGAACTATGGCTACACCTTC.

A few counts support this clonotype. The J gene is TRBJ2-3, the V gene TRBV7-9; tentatively, D is TRBD2 (6 bases). Germline V gene data show CDR1 as SEHNR and CDR2 as FQNEAQ (reference sequence). CDR3 size: 15 residues. V shed 1 base and J shed 4 bases, with 12 bases lying between them. This CDR3 is CASSLDGSPSDTQYF. Written as DNA, the CDR3 is TGTGCCAGCAGCTTAGACGGGAGCCCGTCAGATACGCAGTATTTT.